Shown below are 20 T cell receptor beta chains from a single sample sequenced in a study of blood T cell repertoires in COVID-19. Generated by immunoSEQ multiplex PCR, the TCRdb table keeps only in-frame clones and is missing some. Seen here are about 250,000 clones, more than 75% observed once, and the top ten hold more than 1.5%. Material for sequencing was PBMCs or T cells enriched from blood (not recorded which). All receptors come from a man aged 35 to 55 who had recovered from COVID-19.

The chain recombines TRBV5-4 with TRBJ2-3; D may be TRBD1 (6 bases). The CDR3 spans 15 residues. Germline CDR1 and CDR2: SGHNT and YYREEE (reference sequence). Trimming took 4 bases from V and 2 from J, leaving 14 bases between them. CDR3 protein: CASSPGYRDTDTQYF. In nucleotides, the CDR3 is TGTGCCAGCAGCCCGGGGTACAGGGACACAGATACGCAGTATTTT.

This chain connects TRBV18 to TRBJ1-2; 9 bases line up with TRBD1. The CDR3 has 13 amino acids. Unmatched junction bases numbered 4, after V lost 3 bases and J lost 8 bases. Germline loops: CDR1 KGHSH, CDR2 LQKENI. This CDR3 is CASSPATGGGYTF. CDR3 coding DNA: TGTGCCAGCTCACCCGCGACAGGGGGAGGCTACACCTTC.

This clone is a singleton in its sample. This rearrangement joins TRBV27 to TRBJ1-6; no firm D call. The CDR3 length is 14 residues. Trimming took 2 bases from V and 5 from J, leaving 7 bases between them. Germline CDR1 reads MNHEY; CDR2 reads SMNVEV (reference sequence). The DNA of the CDR3 is TGTGCCAGCAGTTTAAGCGGCGATAATTCACCCCTCCACTTT. Its protein product is CASSLSGDNSPLHF.

The chain combines TRBV5-1 with TRBJ2-3, with D perhaps TRBD1 (5 bases). V was cut by 0 bases and J by 1 base, with 9 bases left in between. Germline V gives CDR1 SGHRS, CDR2 YFSETQ. This CDR3 region has 15 residues. CDR3 protein: CASSLVGDGTDTQYF. As DNA, the CDR3 is TGCGCCAGCAGCTTGGTAGGGGATGGCACAGATACGCAGTATTTT.

The rearrangement links TRBV28 to TRBJ1-2; D may be TRBD1 (6 bases). This CDR3 is 14 amino acids long. Germline CDR1 reads MDHEN; CDR2 reads SYDVKM. Trimming pared 5 bases from V and 3 bases from J, leaving 13 bases between. The CDR3 DNA reads TGTGCCAGCAGTAGCCGGGACACGGACTATGGCTACACCTTC. Translated, it gives CASSSRDTDYGYTF.

This clone was found a few times. The chain joins TRBV11-1 to TRBJ2-7; 8 bases map to TRBD2. The CDR3 runs to 15 residues. CDR1 and CDR2 (germline): SGHAT, FQDESV (reference sequence). Trimming cost V 5 bases and J 4 bases; bases outside gene matches: 10. The CDR3 region is CASSPESGSRYEQYF. Written as DNA, the CDR3 is TGTGCCAGCAGCCCAGAGAGCGGGAGTAGGTACGAGCAGTACTTC. The full variable domain, completed using reference TRBV11-1 and TRBJ2-7, is EAEVAQSPRYKITEKSQAVAFWCDPISGHATLYWYRQILGQGPELLVQFQDESVVDDSQLPKDRFSAERLKGVDSTLKIQPAELGDSAMYLCASSPESGSRYEQYFGPGTRLTVT.

The chain joins TRBV28 to TRBJ1-3; D uncertain. CDR3 length: 15 residues. Trimming took 2 bases from V and 0 from J, leaving 8 bases between them. Looked up from germline, CDR1 is MDHEN and CDR2 is SYDVKM. The CDR3 nucleotides are TGTGCCAGCAGTTTAGAACAGTACTCTGGAAACACCATATATTTT. It specifies CASSLEQYSGNTIYF.

The chain links TRBV7-9 to TRBJ2-6, with 9 bases aligning to TRBD1. This CDR3 has 18 amino acids. J was trimmed by 4 bases and V by 1 base; bases with no gene match: 8. CDR1 and CDR2 (germline): SEHNR, FQNEAQ (reference sequence). The CDR3 here is CASSLEGTGLRGANVLTF. Written as DNA, the CDR3 is TGTGCCAGCAGCTTAGAGGGGACAGGGCTTCGGGGGGCCAACGTCCTGACTTTC.

The gene calls are TRBV3-1 (or the pseudogene TRBV3-2) and TRBJ2-3; a weak D match, TRBD2 (6 bases). Trimming pared 1 base from V and 6 bases from J, leaving 14 bases between. This CDR3 has 15 amino acids. Germline V gene sequence: CDR1 LGHDT, CDR2 YNNKEL (reference sequence). CDR3 DNA sequence: TGTGCCAGCAGCCAAGTTACGGGAGCCCCCGATACGCAGTATTTT. It yields the protein CASSQVTGAPDTQYF.

The chain is built from TRBV4-3 and TRBJ1-2; D is ambiguous. CDR3 size: 12 residues. Per the germline V gene, CDR1 is LGHNA and CDR2 is YSLEER. Trimming shortened V by 3 bases and J by 3 bases, and 5 bases separated the two germline ends. CDR3 in DNA: TGCGCCAGCAGCCACGGTGACTATGGCTACACCTTC. This translates into CASSHGDYGYTF.

The chain couples TRBV28 to TRBJ1-2; D is unresolved. The CDR3 is made up of 12 amino acids. Trimming removed 6 bases from V and 1 base from J, with 6 bases in between. CDR1 is MDHEN, CDR2 SYDVKM, per germline. This CDR3 reads CASRQSNYGYTF. CDR3 coding DNA: TGTGCCAGCAGACAGAGTAACTATGGCTACACCTTC.

In DNA form, the CDR3 reads TGTGCCAGCAGCCGGACAGGGTCCCGACTTGGGGGGTTCAATGAGCAGTTCTTC. This encodes CASSRTGSRLGGFNEQFF. The chain couples TRBV3-1 (or the pseudogene TRBV3-2) to TRBJ2-1; TRBD1 agrees at 8 bases. The germline V gene has CDR1 LGHDT and CDR2 YNNKEL (reference sequence). Germline trimming cut 4 bases from V and 6 bases from J; bases unmatched to any gene: 17. The CDR3 has 18 amino acids.

This chain uses TRBV2 with TRBJ1-2; D remains ambiguous. The V end lost 7 bases, the J end lost 4 bases, and 19 bases lay between the germline ends. This CDR3 region has 15 residues. Germline-derived CDR1 and CDR2 are SNHLY and FYNNEI. The CDR3 DNA reads as TGTGCCAGCAACCCATCGACGGGGTGGTCCTATGGCTACACCTTC. Translated: CASNPSTGWSYGYTF.

The chain has TRBV30 and TRBJ1-3; 8 bases match TRBD1. Germline CDR1 is GTSNPN and CDR2 is SVGIG (reference sequence). V gave up 2 bases and J gave up 10 bases; unmatched junction bases: 4. This CDR3 comprises 12 residues. This chain's CDR3 is CAWSNQGATIYF. Here the CDR3 DNA reads TGTGCCTGGAGTAACCAGGGGGCAACCATATATTTT.

This clone was counted a few times. The J gene is TRBJ1-4, the V gene TRBV2, with D possibly TRBD1 on 6 matching bases. Germline CDR1 and CDR2: SNHLY and FYNNEI. There are 13 residues in the CDR3. V was trimmed by 7 bases and J by 7 bases, leaving 13 bases between them. The CDR3 nucleotides read TGTGCCAGCAACCTGGACAGAAGTGAAAAACTGTTTTTT. Residues: CASNLDRSEKLFF.

The V and J genes are TRBV7-9 and TRBJ2-4; the D gene is possibly TRBD1 (6 bases). The CDR3 runs to 16 residues. The V gene's germline CDR1 is SEHNR and CDR2 FQNEAQ (reference sequence). The V gene lost 5 bases and the J gene lost 3 bases, with 17 bases spanning the gap. Here the CDR3 DNA reads TGTGCCAGCAGCCCACAGGGTACCCTAGTCAAAAACATTCAGTACTTC. Amino acids: CASSPQGTLVKNIQYF.

J is TRBJ2-2 and V is TRBV5-1; 10 bases map to TRBD2. CDR1 is SGHRS, CDR2 YFSETQ, per germline. The CDR3 has 14 residues. V gave up 5 bases and J gave up 7 bases; unmatched junction bases: 5. This CDR3 is CASSPTSGRGELFF. The CDR3 DNA reads TGCGCCAGCAGTCCGACTAGCGGGCGCGGGGAGCTGTTTTTT.

The V gene is TRBV4-1, the J gene TRBJ2-7; D might be TRBD2 (6 bases). The germline gives CDR1 MGHRA, CDR2 YSYEKL. V lost 0 bases and J lost 3, with 9 bases in between. This CDR3 comprises 14 residues. The DNA of the CDR3 is TGCGCCAGCAGCCAAGAGGAGGGAGGCTACGAGCAGTACTTC. It is translated as CASSQEEGGYEQYF.

J is TRBJ2-4 and V is TRBV7-6; 8 nucleotides align to TRBD2. The CDR3 is 17 amino acids. Germline V gives CDR1 SGHVS, CDR2 FNYEAQ. Losses at the gene ends were 1 base for V and 4 bases for J; bases not matched to a gene: 9. DNA of the CDR3: TGTGCCAGCAGCTTAGAAGGCTCCGTAGCGGGGAAAAACATTCAGTACTTC. Its protein is CASSLEGSVAGKNIQYF.

J is TRBJ2-7 and V is TRBV7-9, with D possibly matching TRBD2 (6 bases). Germline V gene sequence: CDR1 SEHNR, CDR2 FQNEAQ (reference sequence). Trimming took 4 bases from V and 3 from J, leaving 10 bases between them. This CDR3 has 13 amino acids. Here the CDR3 reads CASSSFGSYEQYF. The CDR3 bases are TGTGCCAGCAGCTCTTTCGGGAGCTACGAGCAGTACTTC.